These 26 T cell receptor beta chains share one sample of origin, sequenced in a study of T cells in Graves' hyperthyroidism and ophthalmopathy. Researchers amplified the TCR beta CDR3 regions from RNA transcripts. The TCR CDR3 first-round RT-PCR relied on the HTBI primer set. MiXCR, run by TCRdb on the multiplex PCR reads, gives a single entry per CDR3 protein. The sample lists hundreds of thousands of distinct CDR3 sequences; roughly 46% were seen once. Sequencing was carried out using peripheral blood or thyroid tissue (not recorded which). The receptor set was obtained from an adult man with Graves' disease, either hyperthyroidism or ophthalmopathy (not recorded which).

This clonotype has a count of ten or more. V usage is TRBV7-9 and J usage is TRBJ1-2, with D uncertain. The CDR3 is 12 amino acids. Trimming pared 3 bases from V and 6 bases from J, leaving 8 bases between. From germline, CDR1 is SEHNR and CDR2 FQNEAQ (reference sequence). The CDR3 reads CASSLSMHGYTF. CDR3 DNA: TGTGCCAGCAGCTTGAGCATGCATGGCTACACCTTC.

The CDR3 DNA reads as TGCAGCGTTTTACCTCGGGGCGGCGAAAAACTGTTTTTT. This translates into CSVLPRGGEKLFF. V gene TRBV29-1 combines with J gene TRBJ1-4; tentatively, D is TRBD1 (5 bases). V shed 5 bases and J shed 8 bases, with 15 bases lying between them. Germline-derived CDR1 and CDR2 are SQVTM and ANQGSEA. The CDR3 is made up of 13 amino acids.

This clonotype came up many times. The chain employs TRBV7-6 and TRBJ1-3; D is unclear. Trimming shortened V by 5 bases and J by 0 bases, and 14 bases separated the two germline ends. Germline-derived CDR1 and CDR2 are SGHVS and FNYEAQ. The CDR3 is 16 residues long. The CDR3 region has the DNA TGTGCCAGCAGCCTCAGGATGGGGAGCTCTGGAAACACCATATATTTT. Translating it yields CASSLRMGSSGNTIYF.

Comment on this clonotype: One junction end does not reproduce the germline sequence, and a read error may be involved. The V call is TRBV5-1, the J call TRBJ1-4; 9 bases are a match to TRBD1. Germline assignment: CDR1 SGHRS and CDR2 YFSETQ. CDR3 length: 14 amino acids. This CDR3 reads CASSYGTGFEKLFF. In nucleotides, the CDR3 is TGTGCCAGCAGCTACGGGACAGGGTTCGAAAAACTGTTTTTT.

There are many counts of this clonotype. This sequence joins TRBV2 and TRBJ1-5; D ambiguous. Looked up from germline, CDR1 is SNHLY and CDR2 is FYNNEI. Trimming pared 4 bases from V and 5 bases from J, leaving 12 bases between. The CDR3 is made up of 14 amino acids. CDR3 DNA sequence: TGTGCCAGCAGTGGAGGGTTCGGTGATCAGCCCCAGCATTTT. It is translated as CASSGGFGDQPQHF.

The J gene is TRBJ1-2, the V gene TRBV7-9, with 8 bases that match TRBD1. J gave up 6 bases and V 7 bases, and 10 bases lay outside the gene matches. This CDR3 is 14 amino acids long. Germline V gene sequence: CDR1 SEHNR, CDR2 FQNEAQ (reference sequence). The DNA for the CDR3 is TGTGCCAGCACCAGACAGGGGTTGTTGAATGGCTACACCTTC. This codes for CASTRQGLLNGYTF.

This clonotype was counted only a few times. This sequence may be a read error, since a much larger clone differs from it by one base. This chain links TRBV6-5 with TRBJ1-5; D remains ambiguous. CDR3 length: 13 residues. Germline loops: CDR1 MNHEY, CDR2 SVGAGI. The CDR3 sequence is CAISGNRNQPQHF. CDR3 sequence (DNA): TGTGCCATCAGTGGGAATCGCAATCAGCCCCAGCATTTT.

This clonotype has a single count. The rearrangement joins TRBV14 to TRBJ2-5, with D possibly being TRBD2 (6 bases). In germline, CDR1 is SGHDN, CDR2 FVKESK. Trimming left V 2 bases short and J 5 bases short, with 12 bases between. The CDR3 covers 14 residues. Here the CDR3 reads CASSQLALGETQYF. The CDR3 DNA sequence: TGTGCCAGCAGCCAACTAGCGTTAGGGGAGACCCAGTACTTC.

This chain connects TRBV9 to TRBJ1-2; TRBD1 is a possible D gene (6 bases). The CDR3 spans 17 residues. Per the germline V gene, CDR1 is SGDLS and CDR2 is YYNGEE. The V end lost 4 bases, the J end lost 0 bases, and 19 bases lay between the germline ends. The CDR3 here is CASSTQGGTGANYGYTF. The CDR3 DNA sequence: TGTGCCAGCAGCACACAGGGCGGGACCGGAGCTAACTATGGCTACACCTTC.

Of note for this clonotype: This may be a read error: a much more frequent sequence differs by one nucleotide. This sequence joins TRBV20-1 and TRBJ1-3; D gene ambiguous. This CDR3 has 13 amino acids. CDR1 and CDR2 from the germline V gene are DFQATT and SNEGSKA (reference sequence). This CDR3 reads CSAARSSGNTTYF. The CDR3, as DNA: TGCAGTGCCGCCCGCAGCTCTGGAAACACCACATATTTT.

V gene TRBV25-1 combines with J gene TRBJ1-4; D may be TRBD1 (5 bases). Germline V CDR1 and CDR2: MGHDK, SYGVNS. The CDR3 covers 15 residues. Trimming stripped 8 bases from V and 5 bases from J, with 18 bases between. The DNA for the CDR3 is TGTGCCAGCGTTGAAGCCGACAGAGACAATGAAAAACTGTTTTTT. It yields the protein CASVEADRDNEKLFF.

This clonotype was seen at least ten times. The genes are TRBV2 and TRBJ1-5; no clear D gene. The CDR3 sequence is 14 residues long. Trimming stripped 5 bases from V and 0 bases from J, with 8 bases between. Germline values: CDR1 SNHLY, CDR2 FYNNEI. The CDR3 loop is CASSPKSSNQPQHF. Here the CDR3 DNA reads TGTGCCAGCAGTCCGAAATCTAGCAATCAGCCCCAGCATTTT.

This clonotype occurred a few times. The chain combines TRBV20-1 with TRBJ2-5; 7 bases align to TRBD1. This CDR3 has 15 residues. The V gene end was trimmed by 3 bases and the J gene end by 5 bases; junction bases not matched to a gene: 12. CDR1 and CDR2 (germline): DFQATT, SNEGSKA (reference sequence). The CDR3 spells CSASSYRGIEETQYF. The CDR3 coding sequence is TGCAGTGCTAGTTCTTACAGGGGAATCGAGGAGACCCAGTACTTC.

The chain carries TRBV7-9 and TRBJ2-6; no clear D. CDR3 size: 18 residues. The V end lost 1 base, the J end lost 0 bases, and 13 bases lay between the germline ends. Per the germline V gene, CDR1 is SEHNR and CDR2 is FQNEAQ (reference sequence). The CDR3 reads CASSLVLGPSSGANVLTF. The CDR3 DNA follows: TGTGCCAGCAGCTTAGTTTTAGGACCGAGCTCTGGGGCCAACGTCCTGACTTTC.

Details on this clonotype: A single base separates this from a much larger clone, so it may be a read error. The chain recombines TRBV24-1 with TRBJ1-2; D gene uncertain. In germline, CDR1 is KGHDR, CDR2 SFDVKD. This CDR3 is 14 amino acids long. The CDR3 region has the DNA TGTGCCAGCAGTGATTCTGGGAGCAGCTATGGCTACACCTTC. This sequence encodes CASSDSGSSYGYTF.

The sample holds a few counts of this clonotype. V usage is TRBV6-6 and J usage is TRBJ1-4, with 10 bases matching TRBD1. This CDR3 region has 16 residues. Germline-derived CDR1 and CDR2 are MNHNY and SVGAGI (reference sequence). V was pared by 5 bases and J by 8 bases, with 11 bases of the junction left unmatched. CDR3 sequence (DNA): TGTGCCAGCAGTGACCACTCCGGGACAGGGGAGGAAAAACTGTTTTTT. Its protein product is CASSDHSGTGEEKLFF.

The chain recombines TRBV5-6 with TRBJ1-5, with D uncertain. Trimming took off 0 bases at V and 2 bases at J, with 9 bases between the two ends. CDR3 length equals 15 residues. CDR1 is SGHDT and CDR2 is YYEEEE in the germline V gene. The CDR3 protein is CASSLGWGGNQPQHF. The CDR3, as DNA: TGTGCCAGCAGCTTGGGATGGGGTGGCAATCAGCCCCAGCATTTT.

This chain connects TRBV3-1 to TRBJ2-2; either TRBD1 or TRBD2 may supply D (5 bases each). This CDR3 region has 15 residues. Germline lookup yields CDR1 LGHDT and CDR2 YNNKEL (reference sequence). Trimming cost V 1 base and J 3 bases, with 9 bases left between them. CDR3 amino acids: CASSQVGVDTGELFF. The CDR3 DNA is TGTGCCAGCAGCCAAGTGGGGGTCGACACCGGGGAGCTGTTTTTT.

This clonotype was recorded at least ten times. The CDR3 DNA sequence: TGTGCCAGCAGCGGACTGACACGGAGGGGCGGCGAGCAGTACTTC. It encodes CASSGLTRRGGEQYF. The rearrangement uses TRBV2 and TRBJ2-7; D may be TRBD2 (6 bases). V was pared by 6 bases and J by 6 bases, with 21 bases between. CDR1 SNHLY and CDR2 FYNNEI come from the germline V gene. The CDR3 length is 15 residues.

This clonotype has at least ten counts. J is TRBJ1-1 and V is TRBV19; no definite D call. Trimming left V 2 bases short and J 1 base short, with 11 bases between. CDR1 is LNHDA and CDR2 is SQIVND in the germline V gene (reference sequence). The CDR3 has 15 residues. The CDR3 here is CASSIYQKPNTEAFF. Written as DNA, the CDR3 is TGTGCCAGTAGTATATATCAGAAGCCGAACACTGAAGCTTTCTTT. Looking up the rest from reference TRBV19 and TRBJ1-1 gives the full variable domain: DGGITQSPKYLFRKEGQNVTLSCEQNLNHDAMYWYRQDPGQGLRLIYYSQIVNDFQKGDIAEGYSVSREKKESFPLTVTSAQKNPTAFYLCASSIYQKPNTEAFFGQGTRLTVV.

The rearrangement joins TRBV29-1 to TRBJ1-2, with 8 bases that match TRBD1. V dropped 6 bases and J dropped 7; count of bases not matched to a gene: 10. Germline V gene sequence: CDR1 SQVTM, CDR2 ANQGSEA. CDR3 length equals 13 residues. This CDR3 is CSVRPRTGLGYTF. In DNA, the CDR3 is TGCAGCGTCCGTCCCCGGACAGGGCTTGGCTACACCTTC.

V gene TRBV15 combines with J gene TRBJ2-7; 7 bases are a match to TRBD1. V shed 4 bases, J shed 3 bases, and the junction held 3 bases outside the gene matches. Germline V lookup: CDR1 LNHNV, CDR2 YYDKDF (reference sequence). The CDR3 contains 13 residues. Written as DNA, the CDR3 is TGTGCCACCAGCACCGACAGGGTCTACGAGCAGTACTTC. Protein sequence: CATSTDRVYEQYF.

V gene TRBV7-9 combines with J gene TRBJ1-4; 7 positions match TRBD1. Trimming at V came to 5 bases and at J to 2 bases, leaving 14 bases not matched to a gene. The CDR3 is 18 amino acids. Germline CDR1 and CDR2: SEHNR and FQNEAQ (reference sequence). The CDR3 region is CASSQDGPGGRTNEKLFF. The CDR3 DNA follows: TGTGCCAGCAGCCAAGATGGTCCAGGGGGGAGGACTAATGAAAAACTGTTTTTT.

This sequence joins TRBV9 and TRBJ1-4, with no clear D. Germline V gene sequence: CDR1 SGDLS, CDR2 YYNGEE. V dropped 0 bases and J dropped 8 bases, with 11 bases sitting between them. The CDR3 contains 14 residues. The CDR3 DNA reads as TGTGCCAGCAGCGTAGGTGGGGAAAACGAAAAACTGTTTTTT. As protein: CASSVGGENEKLFF. Full variable domain (remainder filled in from reference TRBV9 and TRBJ1-4): DSGVTQTPKHLITATGQRVTLRCSPRSGDLSVYWYQQSLDQGLQFLIQYYNGEERAKGNILERFSAQQFPDLHSELNLSSLELGDSALYFCASSVGGENEKLFFGSGTQLSVL.

The chain is built from TRBV7-4 and TRBJ2-7; tentatively, D is TRBD1 (6 bases). Trimming took off 3 bases at V and 2 bases at J, with 11 bases between the two ends. The germline gives CDR1 SGHVT, CDR2 SQSDAQ. This CDR3 is 14 amino acids long. The CDR3 sequence is CASSFDRRTYEQYF. The CDR3 DNA reads as TGTGCCAGCAGCTTTGACAGGCGCACCTACGAGCAGTACTTC.

The table lists this clonotype with a few counts. This rearrangement joins TRBV28 to TRBJ1-2; 7 positions agree with TRBD1. This CDR3 region has 13 residues. Per germline, CDR1 MDHEN and CDR2 SYDVKM. Trimming took 5 bases from V and 5 from J; bases not matched to a gene: 5. Here the CDR3 reads CASSTTGRYGYTF. The CDR3 DNA is TGTGCCAGCAGTACGACAGGGAGGTATGGCTACACCTTC.